These 27 T cell receptor beta chains came from one sample sequenced in a study of graft-versus-host responses after intestinal transplantation (dated by TCRdb to the early 2020s). The receptor library was made with the immunoSEQ multiplex PCR assay. In TCRdb, the immuneACCESS table is reduced to in-frame sequences with V and J assigned. These tables do not hold every clone; where another copy was compared, an unresolved V gene accounts for under half, and the others remain unexplained. The table for this sample lists about 990 clones; around 80% of them were counted only once. Of the sample, about 8% is held by the ten largest clones. To isolate intraepithelial and lamina propria lymphocytes from graft specimens, dithiothreitol, EDTA incubations and collagenase D digestion were used. Sequences were derived from ileum tissue, sampled 7 days after intestinal transplantation. The receptors were gathered from a human patient who received an intestinal transplant, so some T cells may come from the graft donor.

This clone was seen only a few times. The rearrangement links TRBV28 to TRBJ1-5, with 8 bases that match TRBD1. CDR1 and CDR2 (germline): MDHEN, SYDVKM. V gave up 3 bases and J gave up 7 bases; unmatched junction bases: 5. There are 14 residues in the CDR3. Here the CDR3 DNA reads TGTGCCAGCAGTTTTAGGGCAGGGGGCCAGCCCCAGCATTTT. It is translated as CASSFRAGGQPQHF.

The CDR3 is CASIIQGSSRAEQFF. Written as DNA, the CDR3 is TGTGCCAGCATTATACAGGGATCATCTAGGGCTGAGCAGTTCTTC. The genes are TRBV6-1 and TRBJ2-1; a possible D gene is TRBD1 (6 bases). The CDR3 spans 15 residues. The germline V and J ends were trimmed by 7 bases and 9 bases, with 22 bases remaining between them. Germline V lookup: CDR1 MNHNS, CDR2 SASEGT.

This rearrangement joins TRBV29-1 to TRBJ1-1; D uncertain. Germline V gene data show CDR1 as SQVTM and CDR2 as ANQGSEA. The CDR3 totals 12 residues. V lost 5 bases, J lost 4 bases, and 11 bases lay in between. CDR3 sequence: CSVREWVTEAFF. For the CDR3, the DNA is TGCAGCGTTCGAGAGTGGGTCACTGAAGCTTTCTTT.

Only a few counts were recorded for this clone. V and J are TRBV29-1 and TRBJ1-2; maybe TRBD1 (5 bases). Germline CDR1 reads SQVTM; CDR2 reads ANQGSEA. The length of the CDR3 is 14 residues. Trimming took off 6 bases at V and 6 bases at J, with 20 bases between the two ends. In nucleotides, the CDR3 is TGCAGCGTATATCGGGACGCGGGACCGGATGGCTACACCTTC. Translated, it gives CSVYRDAGPDGYTF.

The chain joins TRBV12-1 to TRBJ2-5; the D segment call TRBD2 is taken from the table without a DNA check. TRBV12-1 is reported as a pseudogene. The CDR3 length is 9 residues. The CDR3 reads CASEETQYF. Written as DNA, the CDR3 is TGTGCCAGCGAGGAGACCCAGTACTTC.

This clone appeared a few times. The chain couples TRBV6-5 to TRBJ2-1, with D unclear. Germline CDR1 and CDR2: MNHEY and SVGAGI. The ends were cut back, 2 bases at V and 4 bases at J, with 15 bases in the middle. This CDR3 has 16 amino acids. CDR3 nucleotides: TGTGCCAGCAGTTACACCGGCGGAATAATTTACAATGAGCAGTTCTTC. Translation: CASSYTGGIIYNEQFF.

This clone was counted between two and nine times. The V call is TRBV6-6, the J call TRBJ2-1, with 9 bases matching TRBD2. The germline CDR1 and CDR2 sequences are MNHNY and SVGAGI (reference sequence). The CDR3 extends over 15 amino acids. V dropped 4 bases and J dropped 7; count of bases not matched to a gene: 8. In DNA form, the CDR3 reads TGTGCCAGCAGTTTCGCGGGGGGGCCGGTTAATGAGCAGTTCTTC. Protein product: CASSFAGGPVNEQFF.

V is TRBV9 and J is TRBJ2-5; D call uncertain. Trimming removed 1 base from V and 1 base from J, with 14 bases in between. The CDR3 runs 16 residues. Germline loops: CDR1 SGDLS, CDR2 YYNGEE. In nucleotides, the CDR3 is TGTGCCAGCAGCGTATATGATATGGGCAGCCAAGAGACCCAGTACTTC. It codes for CASSVYDMGSQETQYF. The complete variable domain, with remaining parts taken from reference TRBV9 and TRBJ2-5, reads DSGVTQTPKHLITATGQRVTLRCSPRSGDLSVYWYQQSLDQGLQFLIQYYNGEERAKGNILERFSAQQFPDLHSELNLSSLELGDSALYFCASSVYDMGSQETQYFGPGTRLLVL.

V gene TRBV28 combines with J gene TRBJ1-1, with 9 nucleotides matching TRBD1. After removal of 8 bases from V and 2 bases from J, the junction contained 6 bases not matched to a gene. CDR1 MDHEN and CDR2 SYDVKM come from the germline V gene. CDR3 length equals 14 residues. This CDR3 reads CASFTGGFNTEAFF. The CDR3 coding sequence is TGTGCCAGCTTTACAGGGGGCTTTAACACTGAAGCTTTCTTT. Looking up the rest from reference TRBV28 and TRBJ1-1 gives the full variable domain: DVKVTQSSRYLVKRTGEKVFLECVQDMDHENMFWYRQDPGLGLRLIYFSYDVKMKEKGDIPEGYSVSREKKERFSLILESASTNQTSMYLCASFTGGFNTEAFFGQGTRLTVV.

V usage is TRBV10-3 and J usage is TRBJ2-7, with a possible D match to TRBD1 (5 bases). CDR3 length: 14 residues. Per the germline V gene, CDR1 is ENHRY and CDR2 is SYGVKD. V was shortened by 4 bases and J by 1 base, with 11 bases between the two germline ends. The CDR3 protein is CAISGTQGSYEQYF. In nucleotides, the CDR3 is TGTGCCATCAGTGGGACACAAGGGTCCTACGAGCAGTACTTC.

The gene calls are TRBV7-1 and TRBJ2-3; 7 bases are a match to TRBD2. TRBV7-1 is noted as an ORF with a role that remains uncertain. The CDR3 is 15 amino acids. After removal of 5 bases from V and 0 bases from J, the junction contained 5 bases not matched to a gene. CDR3 nucleotides: TGTGCCAGCAGCCCACAGCGGGGCAGCACAGATACGCAGTATTTT. Protein sequence: CASSPQRGSTDTQYF.

The V and J genes are TRBV6-6 and TRBJ1-1; 8 bases are shared with TRBD1. CDR3 size: 14 residues. Unmatched junction bases numbered 9, after V lost 6 bases and J lost 6 bases. Germline CDR1 and CDR2: MNHNY and SVGAGI (reference sequence). In DNA form, the CDR3 reads TGTGCCAGCAGCTCTCCCAGGGGGCCCGCTGAAGCTTTCTTT. Translated, it gives CASSSPRGPAEAFF.

The rearrangement uses TRBV9 and TRBJ1-5; D might be TRBD1 (5 bases). V lost 3 bases to trimming and J lost 5 bases, with 12 bases between them. From germline, CDR1 is SGDLS and CDR2 YYNGEE. The CDR3 has 14 residues. The CDR3 DNA follows: TGTGCCAGCAGCGCCACGGAGGGGTATCAGCCCCAGCATTTT. Amino acids: CASSATEGYQPQHF.

The genes are TRBV6-6 and TRBJ2-5; 9 positions agree with TRBD2. There are 14 residues in the CDR3. V gave up 6 bases and J gave up 5 bases; unmatched junction bases: 7. Looked up from germline, CDR1 is MNHNY and CDR2 is SVGAGI (reference sequence). CDR3 amino acids: CASSWGGGAETQYF. CDR3 in DNA: TGTGCCAGCAGCTGGGGCGGGGGGGCCGAGACCCAGTACTTC.

The chain couples TRBV6-5 to TRBJ1-4, with D hard to call. CDR1 is MNHEY, CDR2 SVGAGI, per germline. V lost 9 bases and J lost 8, with 16 bases in between. This CDR3 is 13 amino acids long. CDR3 in amino acids: CASGGVSGEKLFF. As DNA, the CDR3 is TGTGCCAGTGGAGGTGTGTCGGGGGAAAAACTGTTTTTT.

J is TRBJ1-1 and V is TRBV6-1; 8 positions agree with TRBD1. The germline V gene has CDR1 MNHNS and CDR2 SASEGT. The CDR3 is made up of 15 amino acids. J was trimmed by 4 bases and V by 6 bases; bases with no gene match: 10. The CDR3 region is CASRLSGGSVTEAFF. The DNA of the CDR3 is TGTGCCAGCAGGCTATCAGGGGGCTCGGTCACTGAAGCTTTCTTT.

V is TRBV6-5 and J is TRBJ2-5; 8 bases match TRBD2. In germline, CDR1 is MNHEY, CDR2 SVGAGI. V dropped 4 bases and J dropped 0; count of bases not matched to a gene: 1. CDR3 length equals 14 residues. As DNA, the CDR3 is TGTGCCAGCAGTTTAGCGGGGAACCAAGAGACCCAGTACTTC. This sequence encodes CASSLAGNQETQYF.

The V call is TRBV28, the J call TRBJ2-1; maybe TRBD2 (5 bases). The CDR3 loop spans 12 amino acids. Germline V CDR1 and CDR2: MDHEN, SYDVKM. V shed 3 bases and J shed 7 bases, with 7 bases lying between them. The CDR3 bases are TGTGCCAGCAGTTTCGGGGTGAATGAGCAGTTCTTC. Translation: CASSFGVNEQFF.

This clone was recorded once. The genes are TRBV2 and TRBJ2-3; perhaps TRBD2 as D (6 bases). Germline V gene sequence: CDR1 SNHLY, CDR2 FYNNEI. V was cut by 0 bases and J by 3 bases, with 10 bases left in between. This CDR3 has 15 amino acids. CDR3: CASSEAGGRTDTQYF. DNA for the CDR3: TGTGCCAGCAGTGAAGCGGGGGGTAGGACAGATACGCAGTATTTT.

The rearrangement uses TRBV6-6 and TRBJ2-5; 8 bases are shared with TRBD2. Germline trimming cut 4 bases from V and 0 bases from J; bases unmatched to any gene: 1. The CDR3 loop spans 14 amino acids. Germline V gives CDR1 MNHNY, CDR2 SVGAGI (reference sequence). CDR3 DNA: TGTGCCAGCAGTTTAGCGGGGAACCAAGAGACCCAGTACTTC. It is translated as CASSLAGNQETQYF.

V is TRBV6-5 and J is TRBJ2-1, with 8 nucleotides matching TRBD2. This CDR3 contains 15 residues. The V gene's germline CDR1 is MNHEY and CDR2 SVGAGI. Germline trimming cut 7 bases from V and 6 bases from J; bases unmatched to any gene: 11. CDR3 loop: CASKFTGGPINEQFF. The CDR3 DNA reads TGTGCCAGCAAATTCACGGGGGGGCCCATCAATGAGCAGTTCTTC.

The J gene is TRBJ1-3, the V gene TRBV28, with D perhaps TRBD1 (5 bases). CDR1 is MDHEN, CDR2 SYDVKM, per germline. CDR3 length: 14 residues. Trimming shortened V by 2 bases and J by 4 bases, and 9 bases separated the two germline ends. This CDR3 reads CASSLRRGGNTIYF. CDR3 nucleotide sequence: TGTGCCAGCAGTTTAAGGAGGGGAGGAAACACCATATATTTT.

The V call is TRBV7-2, the J call TRBJ1-2, with D hard to call. Germline V gene data show CDR1 as SGHTA and CDR2 as FQGNSA. The CDR3 consists of 14 residues. The V gene lost 2 bases and the J gene lost 6 bases, with 13 bases spanning the gap. This CDR3 is CASSLTPPKDGYTF. CDR3 coding DNA: TGTGCCAGCAGCTTAACGCCCCCCAAGGATGGCTACACCTTC.

The chain is built from TRBV28 and TRBJ1-3, with D possibly TRBD1 on 5 matching bases. From germline, CDR1 is MDHEN and CDR2 SYDVKM. The CDR3 is 13 residues long. V was cut by 2 bases and J by 8 bases, with 10 bases left in between. The CDR3 DNA is TGTGCCAGCAGTTTACGAGGGGCACACACCATATATTTT. Translating gives CASSLRGAHTIYF.

This clone has a handful of counts. The chain recombines TRBV2 with TRBJ1-1; 7 bases fit TRBD1. V shed 5 bases and J 4 bases; nucleotides not matched to a gene: 16. The CDR3 contains 17 residues. Per germline, CDR1 SNHLY and CDR2 FYNNEI. CDR3 DNA sequence: TGTGCCAGCAGTCTAAGGGGGCAGGGTAGGTCGAGCACTGAAGCTTTCTTT. The encoded protein is CASSLRGQGRSSTEAFF.

This clone was detected only once. The rearrangement links TRBV6-6 to TRBJ2-1; 8 bases fit TRBD2. Unmatched junction bases numbered 10, after V lost 7 bases and J lost 5 bases. This CDR3 region has 15 residues. CDR1 is MNHNY, CDR2 SVGAGI, per germline (reference sequence). CDR3 DNA sequence: TGTGCCAGCATGATGGCGGGGGGACCAAACAATGAGCAGTTCTTC. Translation gives CASMMAGGPNNEQFF.

The rearrangement uses TRBV28 and TRBJ2-7; D might be TRBD2 (5 bases). CDR3 length: 12 amino acids. The V end was cut by 3 bases, the J end by 5 bases, with 8 bases between. Per the germline V gene, CDR1 is MDHEN and CDR2 is SYDVKM. As DNA, the CDR3 is TGTGCCAGCAGTTTCGGGGTTAACGAGCAGTACTTC. Its protein is CASSFGVNEQYF.